This T cell receptor (beta chain) was captured by sequencing in a study of cytomegalovirus exposure and HLA in healthy donors. It was with 60 Vbeta and 13 Jbeta primers that the PCR ran. TCRdb keeps only in-frame clones here, not all; method: immunoSEQ multiplex PCR. The table includes approximately 200,000 clones, about 81% detected once. Germline values: CDR1 LNHDA, CDR2 SQIVND (reference sequence). Trimming took 6 bases from V and 4 from J, leaving 15 bases between them. CDR3 length equals 15 residues. The sequenced material came from PBMCs. This clonotype originated in a woman younger than 35 in good health and CMV-seropositive. The chain uses TRBV19 and TRBJ1-4; D unclear. CDR3 coding DNA: TGTGCCAGTAGCGGGGATGGCTGGTATAATGAAAAACTGTTTTTT. Translated: CASSGDGWYNEKLFF.